The 12 T cell receptor beta chains presented below share a single source sample, sequenced in a study of blood T cell repertoires in COVID-19. TCRdb keeps only in-frame clones here, not all; method: immunoSEQ multiplex PCR. This table holds tens of thousands of clones, about 86% found once. The specimen was peripheral blood. The receptors come from an elderly man with active COVID-19.

This chain joins TRBV5-4 and TRBJ2-1; 13 positions match TRBD2. Germline lookup yields CDR1 SGHNT and CDR2 YYREEE (reference sequence). The V segment lost 0 bases and the J segment 0 bases; nucleotides outside the gene matches: 6. CDR3 size: 19 residues. CDR3 sequence (DNA): TGTGCCAGCAGCTTGGAGGGACTAGCGGGGAAGAGCTCCTACAATGAGCAGTTCTTC. It encodes CASSLEGLAGKSSYNEQFF.

The chain employs TRBV7-9 and TRBJ2-7, with TRBD2 matching 9 bases. The CDR3 has 14 residues. Per the germline V gene, CDR1 is SEHNR and CDR2 is FQNEAQ (reference sequence). Germline trimming cut 6 bases from V and 2 bases from J; bases unmatched to any gene: 5. The CDR3: CASSHSGGPYEQYF. In nucleotides, the CDR3 is TGTGCCAGCAGTCATAGCGGGGGTCCCTACGAGCAGTACTTC. Supplemented by reference TRBV7-9 and TRBJ2-7, the full variable domain reads DTGVSQNPRHKITKRGQNVTFRCDPISEHNRLYWYRQTLGQGPEFLTYFQNEAQLEKSRLLSDRFSAERPKGSFSTLEIQRTEQGDSAMYLCASSHSGGPYEQYFGPGTRLTVT.

V is TRBV4-1 and J is TRBJ1-6; the D is unclear. The V end lost 4 bases, the J end lost 0 bases, and 19 bases lay between the germline ends. The germline CDR1 and CDR2 sequences are MGHRA and YSYEKL. This CDR3 has 19 amino acids. CDR3 loop: CASSRVDTVTSSYNSPLHF. CDR3 sequence (DNA): TGCGCCAGCAGCCGAGTAGATACAGTTACTAGCTCCTATAATTCACCCCTCCACTTT.

The chain combines TRBV7-9 with TRBJ2-7; 13 nucleotides align to TRBD2. This CDR3 is 16 amino acids long. Trimming removed 5 bases from V and 6 bases from J; junction bases left unmatched: 10. Germline CDR1 and CDR2: SEHNR and FQNEAQ (reference sequence). CDR3 in amino acids: CASSARLAGGIGEQYF. The DNA of the CDR3 is TGTGCCAGCAGCGCCCGACTAGCGGGAGGAATCGGCGAGCAGTACTTC.

This chain joins TRBV28 and TRBJ2-1, with 11 positions matching TRBD1. Trimming removed 6 bases from V and 8 bases from J; junction bases left unmatched: 9. This CDR3 spans 15 amino acids. Germline CDR1 MDHEN, CDR2 SYDVKM. The CDR3 sequence is CASRTPGTGGDEQFF. The CDR3 coding sequence is TGTGCCAGCAGAACCCCCGGGACAGGGGGGGATGAGCAGTTCTTC.

The rearrangement links TRBV9 to TRBJ2-3; 8 bases map to TRBD2. The CDR3 is made up of 16 amino acids. The V gene's germline CDR1 is SGDLS and CDR2 YYNGEE. Germline trimming cut 0 bases from V and 5 bases from J; bases unmatched to any gene: 8. The chain's CDR3 is CASSVAGGVSGDTQYF. As DNA, the CDR3 is TGTGCCAGCAGCGTAGCGGGGGGGGTTTCCGGAGATACGCAGTATTTT.

The chain combines TRBV6-2 or TRBV6-3 with TRBJ2-7; D might be TRBD2 (6 bases). The germline V and J ends were trimmed by 4 bases and 2 bases, with 15 bases remaining between them. The CDR3 has 15 amino acids. CDR1 MNHEY and CDR2 SVGEGT come from the germline V gene. DNA for the CDR3: TGTGCCAGCAGTTTCTCCGGGACTGCTACCTACGAGCAGTACTTC. Translation gives CASSFSGTATYEQYF.

This clone was observed a handful of times. The V call is TRBV9, the J call TRBJ2-1, with D perhaps TRBD2 (6 bases). With 2 bases removed from V and 8 bases from J, the gap between germline ends came to 14 bases. Germline values: CDR1 SGDLS, CDR2 YYNGEE. CDR3 length: 14 amino acids. CDR3 protein: CASSVRSSVDEQFF. The DNA for the CDR3 is TGTGCCAGCAGCGTTCGATCTAGCGTAGATGAGCAGTTCTTC.

The V and J genes are TRBV12-3 or TRBV12-4 and TRBJ1-2; 9 bases fit TRBD1. This CDR3 has 12 amino acids. V gave up 8 bases and J gave up 2 bases; unmatched junction bases: 0. The chain's CDR3 is CASGQGNYGYTF. The CDR3 nucleotides read TGTGCCAGCGGACAGGGGAACTATGGCTACACCTTC.

The J gene is TRBJ1-3, the V gene TRBV5-4; the D gene is possibly TRBD1 (6 bases). Germline CDR1 and CDR2: SGHNT and YYREEE (reference sequence). Trimming cost V 2 bases and J 1 base, with 16 bases left between them. CDR3 size: 17 residues. The CDR3 DNA reads as TGTGCCAGCAGCTTCACAGGGTCTGGACGGTCTGGAAACACCATATATTTT. Its translation is CASSFTGSGRSGNTIYF.

The CDR3 here is CAWRLAGFIQQYF. CDR3 DNA sequence: TGTGCCTGGCGACTAGCGGGCTTTATTCAGCAGTACTTC. V gene TRBV30 combines with J gene TRBJ2-7; 10 nucleotides agree with TRBD2. CDR1 is GTSNPN, CDR2 SVGIG, per germline (reference sequence). The V and J ends lost 5 bases and 8 bases, in that order; junction bases with no gene match: 9. The CDR3 length is 13 residues.

The V and J genes are TRBV11-2 and TRBJ2-5, with 8 bases fitting TRBD2. Germline CDR1 SGHAT, CDR2 FQNNGV. Losses at the gene ends were 6 bases for V and 4 bases for J; bases not matched to a gene: 10. The CDR3 loop spans 15 amino acids. CDR3 sequence: CASRGLGAVGETQYF. The CDR3 DNA sequence: TGTGCCAGCAGGGGACTAGGTGCGGTGGGAGAGACCCAGTACTTC.